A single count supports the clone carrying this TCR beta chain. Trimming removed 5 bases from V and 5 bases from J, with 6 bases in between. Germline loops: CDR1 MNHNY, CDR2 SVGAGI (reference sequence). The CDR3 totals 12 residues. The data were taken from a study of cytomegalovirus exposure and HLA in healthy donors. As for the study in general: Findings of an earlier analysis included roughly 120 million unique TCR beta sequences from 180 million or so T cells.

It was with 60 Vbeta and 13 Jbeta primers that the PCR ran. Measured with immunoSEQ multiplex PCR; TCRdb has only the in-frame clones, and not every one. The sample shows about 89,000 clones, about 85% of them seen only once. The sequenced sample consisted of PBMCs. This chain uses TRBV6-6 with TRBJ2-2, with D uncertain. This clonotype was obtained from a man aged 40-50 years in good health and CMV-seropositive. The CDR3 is CASSRLTGELFF. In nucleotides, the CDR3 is TGTGCCAGCAGTCGACTGACCGGGGAGCTGTTTTTT.